Below, 27 T cell receptor beta chains from the same sample are listed, as sequenced in a study of T cells after posttransplantation cyclophosphamide. The table came from immunoSEQ multiplex PCR; TCRdb's copy has only in-frame clones and leaves some out. The sample holds about 6,900 clones, more than 95% seen once. The sample comprised naive CD8+ T cells sorted from PBMCs. The receptor source for this set is a woman aged 30 to 39 in good health and a related stem cell transplant donor.

This chain uses TRBV6-1 with TRBJ1-6; the D is unclear. This CDR3 contains 17 residues. Germline CDR1 MNHNS, CDR2 SASEGT. V lost 3 bases and J lost 0, with 12 bases in between. The CDR3 nucleotides read TGTGCCAGCAGTGATTTACTTGGGAGCTCCTATAATTCACCCCTCCACTTT. Translated: CASSDLLGSSYNSPLHF.

This chain joins TRBV19 and TRBJ2-1; TRBD1 might be the D (5 bases). The CDR3 is 13 amino acids. The germline V and J ends were trimmed by 4 bases and 11 bases, with 15 bases remaining between them. Looked up from germline, CDR1 is LNHDA and CDR2 is SQIVND (reference sequence). CDR3: CASSTFAGSQQFF. The CDR3 nucleotides read TGTGCCAGTAGTACCTTCGCAGGGTCGCAGCAGTTCTTC.

The chain is built from TRBV13 and TRBJ1-4; weak D call: TRBD1 (6 bases). CDR1 PRHDT and CDR2 FYEKMQ come from the germline V gene (reference sequence). The CDR3 length is 15 residues. Between the trimmed V and J ends, which lost 3 bases and 8 bases, there was a span of 16 bases. This CDR3 is CASSFDQGTREKLFF. The DNA of the CDR3 is TGTGCCAGCAGCTTTGACCAGGGGACAAGGGAAAAACTGTTTTTT.

This sequence joins TRBV5-4 and TRBJ1-2; tentative D call: TRBD1 (6 bases). Trimming removed 0 bases from V and 5 bases from J, with 11 bases in between. Germline CDR1 and CDR2: SGHNT and YYREEE (reference sequence). This CDR3 is 14 amino acids long. The CDR3 protein is CASSLVGAGYGYTF. DNA for the CDR3: TGTGCCAGCAGCTTGGTGGGGGCTGGGTATGGCTACACCTTC.

The gene calls are TRBV9 and TRBJ2-5; D may be TRBD2 (6 bases). The V gene's germline CDR1 is SGDLS and CDR2 YYNGEE. Deletions cut 0 bases from V and 2 bases from J, with 8 bases between. This CDR3 spans 14 amino acids. The CDR3 protein is CASSVGSGQETQYF. For the CDR3, the DNA is TGTGCCAGCAGCGTAGGTAGCGGACAAGAGACCCAGTACTTC.

The V call is TRBV5-4, the J call TRBJ1-2, with a tentative D call TRBD1 (6 bases). The CDR3 totals 11 residues. Trimming left V 0 bases short and J 10 bases short, with 7 bases between. Germline assignment: CDR1 SGHNT and CDR2 YYREEE (reference sequence). CDR3: CASSLDRVYTF. CDR3 in DNA: TGTGCCAGCAGCTTGGACAGGGTCTACACCTTC.

The chain has TRBV4-3 and TRBJ2-7; 7 bases match TRBD1. The V gene's germline CDR1 is LGHNA and CDR2 YSLEER. This CDR3 region has 16 residues. The J segment lost 5 bases and the V segment lost 0 bases, leaving 10 bases of the junction unmatched. In DNA, the CDR3 is TGCGCCAGCAGCCAAGACCCCATCTACAGGGGAAACGAGCAGTACTTC. Amino acid sequence: CASSQDPIYRGNEQYF.

The chain recombines TRBV5-6 with TRBJ1-1, with D perhaps matching TRBD1 (5 bases). The CDR3 totals 15 residues. The ends were cut back, 0 bases at V and 5 bases at J, with 14 bases in the middle. Germline V gene data show CDR1 as SGHDT and CDR2 as YYEEEE. CDR3 region: CASSLDPRVGTEAFF. Here the CDR3 DNA reads TGTGCCAGCAGCTTGGACCCCAGGGTAGGGACTGAAGCTTTCTTT.

This chain joins TRBV4-3 and TRBJ1-1; 9 bases match TRBD1. CDR3 length: 13 amino acids. The V gene end was trimmed by 3 bases and the J gene end by 4 bases; junction bases not matched to a gene: 0. Germline-derived CDR1 and CDR2 are LGHNA and YSLEER. The CDR3 region is CASSQDRGTEAFF. The CDR3 DNA reads as TGCGCCAGCAGCCAGGACAGGGGCACTGAAGCTTTCTTT.

The V and J genes are TRBV21-1 and TRBJ2-7; TRBD1, the table's D call, lacks a check against the DNA. TRBV21-1 is designated a pseudogene. This CDR3 is built from 14 residues. The CDR3 region has the DNA TGTGCCAGCAGCAGGACAGGGTATCCCTACGAGCAGTACTTC. This translates into CASSRTGYPYEQYF.

The chain links TRBV5-6 to TRBJ1-4; TRBD1 might be the D (6 bases). The CDR3 covers 13 residues. The V end lost 2 bases, the J end lost 5 bases, and 7 bases lay between the germline ends. Looked up from germline, CDR1 is SGHDT and CDR2 is YYEEEE. The CDR3, as DNA: TGTGCCAGCAGCTTTACAGGGAATGAAAAACTGTTTTTT. Amino acid sequence: CASSFTGNEKLFF.

The V call is TRBV5-1, the J call TRBJ1-1, with 12 bases matching TRBD1. CDR1 and CDR2 (germline): SGHRS, YFSETQ. CDR3 length: 17 residues. V was pared by 4 bases and J by 3 bases, with 10 bases of the junction left unmatched. The CDR3 here is CASSAPRDRGRDTEAFF. DNA for the CDR3: TGCGCCAGCAGCGCCCCGCGGGACAGGGGGCGGGACACTGAAGCTTTCTTT.

The chain uses TRBV4-2 and TRBJ2-7; possibly TRBD1 for D (6 bases). Trimming cost V 0 bases and J 3 bases, with 9 bases left between them. The CDR3 sequence is 14 residues long. Germline-derived CDR1 and CDR2 are LGHNA and YNFKEQ. The CDR3 loop reads CASSQEQGLYEQYF. The CDR3 coding sequence is TGTGCCAGCAGCCAAGAGCAGGGGCTCTACGAGCAGTACTTC.

This chain connects TRBV9 to TRBJ2-7; TRBD2 matches 16 bases. After removal of 6 bases from V and 7 bases from J, the junction contained 10 bases not matched to a gene. The CDR3 length is 16 residues. Germline V lookup: CDR1 SGDLS, CDR2 YYNGEE. The CDR3 sequence is CASNTGTSGGAGEQYF. In DNA, the CDR3 is TGTGCCAGCAACACCGGGACTAGCGGGGGGGCGGGTGAGCAGTACTTC. Full variable domain (remainder filled in from reference TRBV9 and TRBJ2-7): DSGVTQTPKHLITATGQRVTLRCSPRSGDLSVYWYQQSLDQGLQFLIQYYNGEERAKGNILERFSAQQFPDLHSELNLSSLELGDSALYFCASNTGTSGGAGEQYFGPGTRLTVT.

The J gene is TRBJ2-2, the V gene TRBV5-1; 9 bases align to TRBD1. This CDR3 contains 16 residues. CDR1 SGHRS and CDR2 YFSETQ come from the germline V gene. V shed 4 bases, J shed 4 bases, and the junction held 8 bases outside the gene matches. The DNA of the CDR3 is TGCGCCAGCAGCCCCCGGACAGGGGATTCCACCGGGGAGCTGTTTTTT. Its translation is CASSPRTGDSTGELFF.

The chain links TRBV2 to TRBJ1-6; D gene ambiguous. The CDR3 extends over 14 amino acids. Germline loops: CDR1 SNHLY, CDR2 FYNNEI. The V gene lost 4 bases and the J gene lost 4 bases, with 8 bases spanning the gap. The DNA for the CDR3 is TGTGCCAGCAGTGTCCAGTTTTATAATTCACCCCTCCACTTT. This codes for CASSVQFYNSPLHF.

The V call is TRBV15, the J call TRBJ1-1; TRBD1 aligns across 9 bases. This CDR3 comprises 14 residues. Germline loops: CDR1 LNHNV, CDR2 YYDKDF (reference sequence). The trim removed 1 base at V and 3 bases at J, leaving 0 bases unmatched. DNA of the CDR3: TGTGCCACCAGCAGAGGGACAGGGGACACTGAAGCTTTCTTT. This sequence encodes CATSRGTGDTEAFF.

The chain is built from TRBV5-8 and TRBJ1-2; D is undetermined. The germline CDR1 and CDR2 sequences are SGHTS and YDEGEE. V was clipped by 4 bases and J by 6 bases, with 10 bases between them. This CDR3 is 12 amino acids long. The CDR3 reads CASSRPGDGYTF. The CDR3 nucleotides are TGTGCCAGCAGCCGCCCGGGTGATGGCTACACCTTC.

The rearrangement uses TRBV2 and TRBJ2-3, with 8 bases identical to TRBD2. The V gene end was trimmed by 6 bases and the J gene end by 0 bases; junction bases not matched to a gene: 5. CDR3 length: 15 amino acids. Germline V lookup: CDR1 SNHLY, CDR2 FYNNEI. The CDR3 bases are TGTGCCAGCAGACGGACTAGCACTAGCACAGATACGCAGTATTTT. It codes for CASRRTSTSTDTQYF.

The table lists this clone with a count of one. The rearrangement uses TRBV7-9 and TRBJ2-2; D may be TRBD2 (5 bases). Looked up from germline, CDR1 is SEHNR and CDR2 is FQNEAQ (reference sequence). Trimming left V 5 bases short and J 1 base short, with 5 bases between. The CDR3 length is 13 residues. The CDR3 here is CASSGRNTGELFF. CDR3 sequence (DNA): TGTGCCAGCAGCGGGAGGAACACCGGGGAGCTGTTTTTT.

V is TRBV29-1 and J is TRBJ2-1; 7 bases fit TRBD2. Germline V lookup: CDR1 SQVTM, CDR2 ANQGSEA. The J segment lost 2 bases and the V segment lost 3 bases, leaving 7 bases of the junction unmatched. This CDR3 has 15 residues. The CDR3 region has the DNA TGCAGCGTTGATGGGCTAGCGGAAGCCTACAATGAGCAGTTCTTC. It translates to CSVDGLAEAYNEQFF.

The V gene is TRBV7-9, the J gene TRBJ2-5, with D tentatively TRBD2 (6 bases). The J call may be wrong; the DNA end is better matched by TRBJ2-7. The germline gives CDR1 SEHNR, CDR2 FQNEAQ (reference sequence). The CDR3 contains 16 residues. As DNA, the CDR3 is TGTGCCAGCAGCTCAAACCGGGACTCCATCCCCTACGAGCAGTACTTC. Encoded protein: CASSSNRDSIPYEQYF.

This chain joins TRBV7-9 and TRBJ2-5, with unresolved D. With the DNA end fitting TRBJ2-7 better, the J assignment may be wrong. The CDR3 is 13 residues long. Per the germline V gene, CDR1 is SEHNR and CDR2 is FQNEAQ (reference sequence). CDR3 amino acids: CASSRPPSYEQYF. Written as DNA, the CDR3 is TGTGCCAGCAGCCGTCCCCCGTCCTACGAGCAGTACTTC.

The chain joins TRBV7-8 to TRBJ1-1; D gene uncertain. Trimming took off 2 bases at V and 7 bases at J, with 11 bases between the two ends. The CDR3 extends over 13 amino acids. CDR1 and CDR2 from the germline V gene are SGHVS and FQNEAQ. The CDR3 bases are TGTGCCAGCAGCTTAAATACTATCCTTGAAGCTTTCTTT. Translating gives CASSLNTILEAFF.

On this clone itself: The junction and the germline gene differ at one end; a read error may be behind it. The rearrangement uses TRBV5-1 and TRBJ1-5; TRBD1 is a possible D gene (6 bases). This CDR3 is built from 16 residues. CDR1 is SGHRS and CDR2 is YFSETQ in the germline V gene. The CDR3 DNA is TGTGCCAGCAGCTTGGCCAGGGGCCTAGTCAATCAGCCCCAGCATTTT. Its protein is CASSLARGLVNQPQHF.

The V and J genes are TRBV7-4 and TRBJ1-2; D is ambiguous. The CDR3 is made up of 16 amino acids. V lost 5 bases and J 4 bases, leaving 20 bases between the germline ends. The V gene's germline CDR1 is SGHVT and CDR2 SQSDAQ. The CDR3: CASSTDSARKTYGYTF. In DNA, the CDR3 is TGTGCCAGCAGCACGGACTCAGCTCGAAAGACCTATGGCTACACCTTC.

V is TRBV29-1 and J is TRBJ2-1; perhaps TRBD2 as D (6 bases). The CDR3 has 13 amino acids. Germline V gene sequence: CDR1 SQVTM, CDR2 ANQGSEA. V shed 4 bases and J shed 5 bases, with 12 bases lying between them. This CDR3 is CSVVRRGHNEQFF. CDR3 in DNA: TGCAGCGTTGTAAGGCGGGGACACAATGAGCAGTTCTTC.